Listed below are T cell receptor beta chains from one sample, sequenced in a study of regulatory T cells in long-lasting Graves disease. TCRdb analysed the multiplex PCR reads with MiXCR anew, one entry per CDR3 protein. This sample has under 450,000 distinct CDR3 sequences; about an eighth occur once, and the top ten carry approximately 17%. The same data also went into a second study, on T cells in Graves' hyperthyroidism and ophthalmopathy.

The source material was peripheral blood mononuclear cells (PBMCs), sampled at new diagnosis, from a patient treated with antithyroid drugs. These receptor sequences come from a woman younger than 30 with Graves disease. CDR3s include the opening cysteine and the closing phenylalanine or tryptophan. A D gene is named only where the DNA matches it firmly. The size of a clone is reported for some rows only, either as once, few or many, or as a class for expanded clones.

TRBJ1-4	TRBV7-9	TRBD1	NA	TGTGCCAGCAGCTCCTCGCGGACAGGGGGCTCGAAAAAACTGTTTTTT	CASSSSRTGGSKKLFF
TRBJ2-1	TRBV7-6	NA	many	TGTGCCAGCAGCTTAGGTAGTAGCCTTGCCAATGAGCAGTTCTTC	CASSLGSSLANEQFF
TRBJ2-7	TRBV7-9	NA	many	TGTGCCAGCAGCCTCCGGGACATGGCATCCGAGCAGTACTTC	CASSLRDMASEQYF
TRBJ1-1	TRBV7-9	NA	many	TGTGCCAGCAGCCCAGTCGGAGGGCCCTACGGGGCGAACACTGAAGCTTTCTTT	CASSPVGGPYGANTEAFF
TRBJ2-7	TRBV27	NA	NA	TGTGCCAGCAGTTTTCCGGGTAGGGAGCAGTACTTC	CASSFPGREQYF
TRBJ2-3	TRBV11-2	NA	NA	TGTGCCAGCAGCTTAGTATTTGGAGGGACAGATACGCAGTATTTT	CASSLVFGGTDTQYF
TRBJ1-1	TRBV30	NA	NA	TGTGCCTGGACTCCCACCTCTAACACTGAAGCTTTCTTT	CAWTPTSNTEAFF
TRBJ1-2	TRBV20-1	NA	many	TGCAGTGCTCCGGACGGAGACTATGGCTACACCTTC	CSAPDGDYGYTF
TRBJ2-3	TRBV27	TRBD1	many	TGTGCCAGCAGTTTAGGGTCAAAGGGGGCTCGTTGGACAGATACGCAGTATTTT	CASSLGSKGARWTDTQYF
TRBJ1-6	TRBV6-1	NA	many	TGTGCCAGCAGCTCTCGTAAGAGGGATTCACCCCTCCACTTT	CASSSRKRDSPLHF
TRBJ2-4	TRBV19	NA	NA	TGTGCCAGTGGGGTATGGGGAGGATGGAACATTCAGTACTTC	CASGVWGGWNIQYF
TRBJ2-1	TRBV10-3	TRBD2	many	TGTGCCATCAGTGACGCGGGAGGGCCGTACAATGAGCAGTTCTTC	CAISDAGGPYNEQFF
TRBJ2-1	TRBV7-2	TRBD2	few	TGTGCCAGCAGCTTAATTAGTAGCGGGGCCTACAATGAGCAGTTCTTC	CASSLISSGAYNEQFF
TRBJ1-4	TRBV7-8	NA	many	TGTGCCAGCAGCTTAGCGGGGACCCTCTCAACTAATGAAAAACTGTTTTTT	CASSLAGTLSTNEKLFF
TRBJ2-5	TRBV18	TRBD2	NA	TGTGCCAGCTCACCCTACGCGGGGGAGGCCCAGCACTTC	CASSPYAGEAQHF
TRBJ2-1	TRBV6-2/TRBV6-3	NA	many	TGTGCCAGCAGCCGCCTGGGGGGGCAGTTCTTC	CASSRLGGQFF
TRBJ2-3	TRBV19	NA	many	TGTGCCAGTAGAGAGAGCACAGATACGCAGTATTTT	CASRESTDTQYF
TRBJ1-1	TRBV27	NA	many	TGTGCCAGCAGTTTTGGTACACAGAACATGAACACTGAAGCTTTCTTT	CASSFGTQNMNTEAFF
TRBJ1-6	TRBV5-4	TRBD1	many	TGTGCCAGCAGAGACAGGGAGGGTTCACCCCTCCACTTT	CASRDREGSPLHF
TRBJ1-6	TRBV14	TRBD1	few	TGTGCCAGCAGCCATACTCACCCGGTGACAGGGGTAGATTCACCCCTCCACTTT	CASSHTHPVTGVDSPLHF
TRBJ1-4	TRBV11-2	NA	few	TGTGCCAGCAGCTTAGGAGGAGGAAAACTGTTTTTT	CASSLGGGKLFF
TRBJ2-1	TRBV7-3	TRBD2	many	TGTGCCAGCAGCTTAAACGGGGGGGCCTACAATGAGCAGTTCTTC	CASSLNGGAYNEQFF
TRBJ1-5	TRBV6-1	NA	few	TGTGCCAGCTGCATCGCCAGAACCTATCAGCCCCAGCATTTT	CASCIARTYQPQHF
TRBJ2-1	TRBV5-1	NA	many	TGCGCCAGCAGCTTGGCCAGGCGCGGTCCCAATGAGCAGTTCTTC	CASSLARRGPNEQFF
TRBJ1-2	TRBV5-4	NA	NA	TGTGCCAGCAGCGTTAGAGCGGACTATGGCTACACCTTC	CASSVRADYGYTF
TRBJ2-1	TRBV5-1	TRBD2	NA	TGCGCCAGCAGCCCGGGTCGCGGGCGGGGGGGCTCCTTTGGTGAGCAGTTCTTC	CASSPGRGRGGSFGEQFF
TRBJ2-1	TRBV11-3	TRBD1	many	TGTGCCAGCAGCTCGTGGGACAGGGGGCGCCCGTTCTTC	CASSSWDRGRPFF
TRBJ2-1	TRBV6-5	NA	many	TGTGCCAGCAGTTACTCGGTTACCTACAATGAGCAGTTCTTC	CASSYSVTYNEQFF
TRBJ2-2	TRBV18	NA	few	TGTGCCAGCTCACCAAAACAGACGAAGAACACCGGGGAGCTGTTTTTT	CASSPKQTKNTGELFF
TRBJ2-1	TRBV12-3/TRBV12-4	TRBD2	many	TGTGCCAGCAGGGGCCCAAGCGGGGGATACAATGAGCAGTTCTTC	CASRGPSGGYNEQFF
TRBJ1-2	TRBV7-9	TRBD1	few	TGTGCCAGCAGCCTGGACAGGGGATCTGGGTATGGCTACACCTTC	CASSLDRGSGYGYTF
TRBJ2-2	TRBV19	NA	NA	TGTGCCAGTAGTATAGTGGGTCAGTCAACGGGCGGGGAGCTGTTTTTT	CASSIVGQSTGGELFF
TRBJ2-3	TRBV27	TRBD1	many	TGTGCCAGCAGTTTATCGATCTGGGGGCAGGGGGCTCTCGCCCTCACAGATACGCAGTATTTT	CASSLSIWGQGALALTDTQYF
TRBJ2-5	TRBV7-9	NA	few	TGTGCCAGCAGCTCGTTTAGGGGGACGGAGACCCAGTACTTC	CASSSFRGTETQYF
TRBJ2-2	TRBV20-1	TRBD2	many	TGCAGTGCGGAGGATCAGGGAGGGAGCGGGGAGCTGTTTTTT	CSAEDQGGSGELFF